This T cell receptor beta chain derives from a study of identical twins. Study-level points and caveats: When twins shared out-of-frame alpha sequences, those sequences had excess low generation probability. Cord blood's abundant beta clonotypes had fewer insertions, unlike memory repertoires. Zero-insertion analyses could be partly confounded by invariant MAIT and iNKT cells.

To note about this clonotype: The antigen remains unidentified.

Per the germline V gene, CDR1 is SGHTA and CDR2 is FQGNSA. V lost 3 bases to trimming and J lost 0 bases; unmatched junction nucleotides: 4. The CDR3 contains 15 residues. TCRdb re-derived calls from the 5' RACE reads in MiXCR, one entry per CDR3 protein. The sample has 750,000 to 950,000 distinct CDR3 sequences, around an eighth seen once. The same data also contributed to another study, on yellow fever vaccine responses in identical twins. This second report adds: Twins' vaccine T cell responses reportedly seemed partly convergent and partly personalized.

The sample taken for sequencing was PBMCs. The receptor's source is a woman between 18 and 29 years old in good health. The V gene is TRBV7-2, the J gene TRBJ2-7, with 8 bases matching TRBD2. The CDR3 protein is CASSFSGASSYEQYF. The CDR3 DNA reads TGTGCCAGCAGCTTTAGCGGGGCGAGCTCCTACGAGCAGTACTTC.